This T cell receptor (beta chain) was profiled in a study of T cells in Graves' hyperthyroidism and ophthalmopathy. Amplification targeted TCR beta CDR3 regions from RNA transcripts. During a first-round RT-PCR of the TCR CDR3, the HTBI primer set was used. MiXCR, run by TCRdb on the multiplex PCR reads, gives a single entry per CDR3 protein. The sample yields around 350,000 distinct CDR3 sequences, approximately 14% seen once. This clonotype was counted ten times or more. Germline lookup yields CDR1 SGHAT and CDR2 FQNNGV. Deletions cut 2 bases from V and 0 bases from J, with 14 bases between. This CDR3 is built from 16 residues.

Sequencing input: blood. The clonotype was recovered from a woman aged 55-69 years with Graves' ophthalmopathy. The V gene is TRBV11-2, the J gene TRBJ2-7; tentative D call: TRBD2 (5 bases). CDR3 residues: CASSLRGLATSYEQYF. DNA for the CDR3: TGTGCCAGCAGCTTAAGAGGGCTAGCTACCTCCTACGAGCAGTACTTC. Full variable domain (missing parts from reference TRBV11-2 and TRBJ2-7): EAGVAQSPRYKIIEKRQSVAFWCNPISGHATLYWYQQILGQGPKLLIQFQNNGVVDDSQLPKDRFSAERLKGVDSTLKIQPAKLEDSAVYLCASSLRGLATSYEQYFGPGTRLTVT.